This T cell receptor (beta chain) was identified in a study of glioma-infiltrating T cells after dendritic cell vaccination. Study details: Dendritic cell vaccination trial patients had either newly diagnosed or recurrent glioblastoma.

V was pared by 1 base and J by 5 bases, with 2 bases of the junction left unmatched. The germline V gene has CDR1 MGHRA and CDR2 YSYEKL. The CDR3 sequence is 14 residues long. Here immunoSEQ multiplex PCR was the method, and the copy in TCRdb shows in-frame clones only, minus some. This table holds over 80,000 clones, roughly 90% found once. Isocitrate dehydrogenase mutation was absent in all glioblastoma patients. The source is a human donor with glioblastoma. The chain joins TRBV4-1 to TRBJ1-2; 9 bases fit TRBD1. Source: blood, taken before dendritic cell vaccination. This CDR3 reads CASSQAGTGYGYTF. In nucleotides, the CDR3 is TGCGCCAGCAGCCAAGCTGGGACAGGGTATGGCTACACCTTC.